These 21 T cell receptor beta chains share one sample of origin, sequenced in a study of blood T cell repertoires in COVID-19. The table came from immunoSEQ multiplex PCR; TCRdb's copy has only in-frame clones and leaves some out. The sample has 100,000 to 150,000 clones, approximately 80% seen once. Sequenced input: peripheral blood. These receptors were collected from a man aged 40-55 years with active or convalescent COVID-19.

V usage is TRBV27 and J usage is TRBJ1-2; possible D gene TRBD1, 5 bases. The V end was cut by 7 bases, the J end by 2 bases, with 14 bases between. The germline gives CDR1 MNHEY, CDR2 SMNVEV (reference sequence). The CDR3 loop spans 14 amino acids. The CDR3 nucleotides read TGTGCCAGCACCCAAACAGGTTTCAACTATGGCTACACCTTC. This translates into CASTQTGFNYGYTF.

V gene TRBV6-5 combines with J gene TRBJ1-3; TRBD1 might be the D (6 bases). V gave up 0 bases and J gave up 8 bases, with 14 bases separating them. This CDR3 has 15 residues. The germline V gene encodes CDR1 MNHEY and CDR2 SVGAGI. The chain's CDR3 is CASSYSRGARDTIYF. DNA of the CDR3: TGTGCCAGCAGTTACTCGCGGGGGGCGAGGGACACCATATATTTT.

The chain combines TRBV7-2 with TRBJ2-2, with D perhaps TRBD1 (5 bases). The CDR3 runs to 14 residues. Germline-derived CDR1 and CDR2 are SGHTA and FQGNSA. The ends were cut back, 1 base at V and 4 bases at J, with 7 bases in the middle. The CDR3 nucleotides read TGTGCCAGCAGCTTAGGACAGAGCACCGGGGAGCTGTTTTTT. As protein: CASSLGQSTGELFF.

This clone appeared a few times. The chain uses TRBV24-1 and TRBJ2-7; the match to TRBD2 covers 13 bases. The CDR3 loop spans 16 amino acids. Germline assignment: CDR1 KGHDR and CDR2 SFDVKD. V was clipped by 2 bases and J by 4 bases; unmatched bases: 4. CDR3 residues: CATSDSTSGGVYEQYF. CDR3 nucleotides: TGTGCCACCAGTGATTCAACTAGCGGGGGGGTTTACGAGCAGTACTTC.

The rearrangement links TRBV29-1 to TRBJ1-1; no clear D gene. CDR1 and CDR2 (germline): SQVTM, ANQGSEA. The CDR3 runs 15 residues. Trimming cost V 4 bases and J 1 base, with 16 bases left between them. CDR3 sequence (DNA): TGCAGCGTTGCGGCGTCGGACCGGGGGAACACTGAAGCTTTCTTT. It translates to CSVAASDRGNTEAFF.

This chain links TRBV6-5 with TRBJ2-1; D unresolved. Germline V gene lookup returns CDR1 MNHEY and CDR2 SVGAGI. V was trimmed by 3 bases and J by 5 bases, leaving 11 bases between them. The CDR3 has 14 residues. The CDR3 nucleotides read TGTGCCAGCAGTTATTTCGACTCAAACAATGAGCAGTTCTTC. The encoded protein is CASSYFDSNNEQFF.

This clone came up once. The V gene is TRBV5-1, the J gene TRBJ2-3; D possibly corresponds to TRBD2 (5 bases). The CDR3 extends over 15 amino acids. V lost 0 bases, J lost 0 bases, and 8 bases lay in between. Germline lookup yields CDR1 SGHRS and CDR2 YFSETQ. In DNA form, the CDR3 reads TGCGCCAGCAGCTTGGTAGCTAGCAGCACAGATACGCAGTATTTT. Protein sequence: CASSLVASSTDTQYF.

The CDR3 DNA reads as TGTGCCAGCAGCCAACCCGCTAGCGGGGGGAACACCGGGGAGCTGTTTTTT. This translates into CASSQPASGGNTGELFF. The chain carries TRBV4-2 and TRBJ2-2, with 10 bases aligning to TRBD2. The germline CDR1 and CDR2 sequences are LGHNA and YNFKEQ. CDR3 length equals 17 residues. Losses at the gene ends were 2 bases for V and 1 base for J; bases not matched to a gene: 4.

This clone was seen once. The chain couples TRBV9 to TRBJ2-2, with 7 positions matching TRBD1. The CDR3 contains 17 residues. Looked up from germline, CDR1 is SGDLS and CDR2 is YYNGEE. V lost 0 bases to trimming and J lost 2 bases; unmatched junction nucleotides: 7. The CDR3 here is CASSVVGRDRNTGELFF. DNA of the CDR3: TGTGCCAGCAGCGTAGTCGGAAGGGACAGAAACACCGGGGAGCTGTTTTTT.

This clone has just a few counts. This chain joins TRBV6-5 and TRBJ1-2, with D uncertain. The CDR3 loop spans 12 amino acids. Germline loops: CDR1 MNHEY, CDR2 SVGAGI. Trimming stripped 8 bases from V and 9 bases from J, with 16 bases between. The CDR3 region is CASYNPRGSYTF. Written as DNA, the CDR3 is TGTGCCAGCTATAACCCCCGGGGTAGCTACACCTTC.

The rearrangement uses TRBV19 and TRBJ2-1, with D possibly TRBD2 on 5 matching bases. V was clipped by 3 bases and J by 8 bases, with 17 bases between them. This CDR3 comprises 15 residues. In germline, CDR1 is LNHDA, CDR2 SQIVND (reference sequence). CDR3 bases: TGTGCCAGTAGTATCCCCGGGTCGGGGAGCGATGAGCAGTTCTTC. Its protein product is CASSIPGSGSDEQFF.

CDR3 in amino acids: CASSRGQVSNQPQHF. The CDR3 DNA is TGTGCCAGCAGCCGGGGACAGGTTAGCAATCAGCCCCAGCATTTT. This chain uses TRBV6-2 or TRBV6-3 with TRBJ1-5; 8 bases match TRBD1. V shed 6 bases and J 0 bases; nucleotides not matched to a gene: 4. Germline V gene data show CDR1 as MNHEY and CDR2 as SVGEGT. The CDR3 contains 15 residues.

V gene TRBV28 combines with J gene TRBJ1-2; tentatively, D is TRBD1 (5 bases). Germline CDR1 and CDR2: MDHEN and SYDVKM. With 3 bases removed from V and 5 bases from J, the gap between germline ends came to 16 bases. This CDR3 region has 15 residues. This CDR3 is CASSFLRGSLYGYTF. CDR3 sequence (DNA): TGTGCCAGCAGTTTTTTAAGGGGCAGTCTATATGGCTACACCTTC.

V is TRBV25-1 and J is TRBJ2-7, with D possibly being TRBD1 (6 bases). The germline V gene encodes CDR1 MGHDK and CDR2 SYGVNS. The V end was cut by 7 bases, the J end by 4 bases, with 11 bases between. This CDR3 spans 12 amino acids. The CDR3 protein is CASNTGYYEQYF. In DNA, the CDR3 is TGTGCCAGCAACACAGGGTATTACGAGCAGTACTTC.

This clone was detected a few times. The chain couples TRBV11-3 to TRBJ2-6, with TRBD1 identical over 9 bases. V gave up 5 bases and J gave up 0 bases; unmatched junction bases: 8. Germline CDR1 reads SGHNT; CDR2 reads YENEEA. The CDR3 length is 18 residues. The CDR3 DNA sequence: TGTGCCAGCAGCGATGGGACAGGGATGTACTCTGGGGCCAACGTCCTGACTTTC. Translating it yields CASSDGTGMYSGANVLTF.

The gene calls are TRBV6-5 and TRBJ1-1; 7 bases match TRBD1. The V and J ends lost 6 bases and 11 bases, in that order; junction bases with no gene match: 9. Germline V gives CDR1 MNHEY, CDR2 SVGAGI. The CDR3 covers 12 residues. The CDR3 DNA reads TGTGCCAGCAGAGGGGGCCCAGGGGGGGCTTTCTTT. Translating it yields CASRGGPGGAFF.

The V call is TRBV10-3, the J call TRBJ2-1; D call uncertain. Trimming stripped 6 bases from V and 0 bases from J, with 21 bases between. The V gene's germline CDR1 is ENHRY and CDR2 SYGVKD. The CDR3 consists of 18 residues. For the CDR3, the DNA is TGTGCCATCAGGACGGGTGGAACTAAGAAAAGCTCCTACAATGAGCAGTTCTTC. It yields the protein CAIRTGGTKKSSYNEQFF.

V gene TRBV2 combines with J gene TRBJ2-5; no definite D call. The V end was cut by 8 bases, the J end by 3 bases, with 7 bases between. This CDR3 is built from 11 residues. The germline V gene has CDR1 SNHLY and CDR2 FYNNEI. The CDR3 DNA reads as TGTGCCAGCGGGCCCGAAGAGACCCAGTACTTC. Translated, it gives CASGPEETQYF.

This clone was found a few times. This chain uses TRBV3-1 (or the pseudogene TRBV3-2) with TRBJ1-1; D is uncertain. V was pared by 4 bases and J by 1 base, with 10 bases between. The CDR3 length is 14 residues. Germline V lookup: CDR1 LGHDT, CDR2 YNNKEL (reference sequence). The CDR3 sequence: CASSPPPGNTEAFF. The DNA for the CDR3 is TGTGCCAGCAGCCCTCCGCCGGGGAACACTGAAGCTTTCTTT.

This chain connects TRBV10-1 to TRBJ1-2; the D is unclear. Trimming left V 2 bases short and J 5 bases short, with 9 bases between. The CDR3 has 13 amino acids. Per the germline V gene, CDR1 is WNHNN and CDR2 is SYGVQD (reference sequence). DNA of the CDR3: TGCGCCAGCAGTGAGATGGGGAGTTATGGCTACACCTTC. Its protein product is CASSEMGSYGYTF.

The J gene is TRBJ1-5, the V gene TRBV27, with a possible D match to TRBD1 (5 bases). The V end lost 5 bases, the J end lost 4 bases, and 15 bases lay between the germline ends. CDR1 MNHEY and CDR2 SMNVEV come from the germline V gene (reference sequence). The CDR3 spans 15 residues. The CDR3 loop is CASSLQGMGNQPQHF. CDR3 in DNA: TGTGCCAGCAGTCTTCAGGGTATGGGAAATCAGCCCCAGCATTTT.